Following are 17 T cell receptor beta chains from one sample sequenced in a study of somatic mutations in cytotoxic T cells in rheumatoid arthritis. Repertoires were generated with immunoSEQ multiplex PCR, while TCRdb's copy carries only in-frame clones and drops some. The table lists roughly 14,000 clones, 65% to 75% of them singletons. Sequenced material: CD8+ T cells sorted from blood. The receptors derive from an adult with rheumatoid arthritis.

The V call is TRBV7-7, the J call TRBJ2-2, with D uncertain. This CDR3 spans 16 amino acids. The V end was cut by 4 bases, the J end by 2 bases, with 14 bases between. The germline CDR1 and CDR2 sequences are SSHAT and FNYEAQ (reference sequence). The CDR3, as DNA: TGTGCCAGCAGCTCCCCATTTGGGGAAAACACCGGGGAGCTGTTTTTT. Translating it yields CASSSPFGENTGELFF.

This clone was picked up one time. This chain uses TRBV30 with TRBJ1-1; D gene uncertain. The V end was cut by 3 bases, the J end by 2 bases, with 10 bases between. Germline V gives CDR1 GTSNPN, CDR2 SVGIG (reference sequence). The length of the CDR3 is 13 residues. CDR3 nucleotide sequence: TGTGCCTGGAGCCCCGAGATCAACACTGAAGCTTTCTTT. It encodes CAWSPEINTEAFF.

CDR3 sequence (DNA): TGTGCCAGCAGCTCTAGCGGCAGAAAAGATACGCAGTATTTT. Translated: CASSSSGRKDTQYF. The chain has TRBV5-6 and TRBJ2-3, with 7 bases that match TRBD2. The V gene end was trimmed by 3 bases and the J gene end by 5 bases; junction bases not matched to a gene: 6. Germline values: CDR1 SGHDT, CDR2 YYEEEE. This CDR3 has 14 amino acids.

The chain employs TRBV2 and TRBJ2-5; the D gene is possibly TRBD2 (5 bases). CDR3 size: 14 residues. Germline assignment: CDR1 SNHLY and CDR2 FYNNEI. V lost 6 bases and J lost 0, with 11 bases in between. As DNA, the CDR3 is TGTGCCAGCAGGAACCTGAGGGACCAAGAGACCCAGTACTTC. This codes for CASRNLRDQETQYF.

The chain recombines TRBV6-1 with TRBJ1-1, with 8 bases fitting TRBD1. The CDR3 is 14 amino acids. Trimming at V came to 7 bases and at J to 1 base, leaving 5 bases not matched to a gene. Per the germline V gene, CDR1 is MNHNS and CDR2 is SASEGT. CDR3 protein: CASTPGGENTEAFF. In DNA, the CDR3 is TGTGCCAGCACTCCAGGGGGCGAGAACACTGAAGCTTTCTTT.

A few counts support this clone. The gene calls are TRBV7-2 and TRBJ2-3; D unclear. This CDR3 is 15 amino acids long. Deletions cut 6 bases from V and 1 base from J, with 14 bases between. Germline V lookup: CDR1 SGHTA, CDR2 FQGNSA. The CDR3 nucleotides read TGTGCCAGCAGTCCGGGTTGGTTTGGCACAGATACGCAGTATTTT. Residues: CASSPGWFGTDTQYF.

This clone appeared a single time. The V gene is TRBV6-4, the J gene TRBJ2-1; 8 nucleotides line up with TRBD2. Germline V gene sequence: CDR1 MRHNA, CDR2 SNTAGT. This CDR3 is built from 15 residues. Trimming at V came to 6 bases and at J to 8 bases, leaving 12 bases not matched to a gene. CDR3 protein: CASSAHGRDADEQFF. In nucleotides, the CDR3 is TGTGCCAGCAGCGCCCACGGGAGGGATGCGGATGAGCAGTTCTTC.

The J gene is TRBJ1-2, the V gene TRBV7-9, with 10 positions matching TRBD1. After removal of 5 bases from V and 6 bases from J, the junction contained 12 bases not matched to a gene. CDR1 and CDR2 (germline): SEHNR, FQNEAQ (reference sequence). This CDR3 is 16 amino acids long. CDR3 sequence: CASSVVEGQGSHGYTF. CDR3 in DNA: TGTGCCAGCAGCGTCGTAGAGGGACAGGGGTCCCATGGCTACACCTTC. The full variable domain, with the rest looked up from reference TRBV7-9 and TRBJ1-2, is DTGVSQNPRHKITKRGQNVTFRCDPISEHNRLYWYRQTLGQGPEFLTYFQNEAQLEKSRLLSDRFSAERPKGSFSTLEIQRTEQGDSAMYLCASSVVEGQGSHGYTFGSGTRLTVV.

The genes are TRBV27 and TRBJ1-2; unclear D gene. Germline lookup yields CDR1 MNHEY and CDR2 SMNVEV (reference sequence). The CDR3 is 13 amino acids. Trimming stripped 2 bases from V and 0 bases from J, with 4 bases between. In DNA, the CDR3 is TGTGCCAGCAGTTTAGGAACTAACTATGGCTACACCTTC. The encoded protein is CASSLGTNYGYTF.

V and J are TRBV27 and TRBJ2-7, with D perhaps TRBD1 (5 bases). The V end was cut by 6 bases, the J end by 4 bases, with 7 bases between. The CDR3 runs 11 residues. From germline, CDR1 is MNHEY and CDR2 SMNVEV (reference sequence). CDR3 loop: CASRQGYEQYF. Here the CDR3 DNA reads TGTGCCAGCAGGCAGGGTTACGAGCAGTACTTC.

The chain couples TRBV7-9 to TRBJ2-7; TRBD1 matches 8 bases. The V segment lost 1 base and the J segment 9 bases; nucleotides outside the gene matches: 2. This CDR3 contains 12 residues. Germline-derived CDR1 and CDR2 are SEHNR and FQNEAQ (reference sequence). The CDR3: CASSLGTGMQYF. The CDR3 nucleotides are TGTGCCAGCAGCTTAGGGACAGGGATGCAGTACTTC.

The chain uses TRBV11-2 and TRBJ2-1; TRBD2 agrees at 8 bases. Losses at the gene ends were 6 bases for V and 4 bases for J; bases not matched to a gene: 11. The CDR3 is 16 residues long. Germline CDR1 SGHAT, CDR2 FQNNGV. The CDR3 coding sequence is TGTGCCAGCAGAGACGTCAGCGGGGGCCAATACAATGAGCAGTTCTTC. It encodes CASRDVSGGQYNEQFF.

This clone was seen a handful of times. The sample contains more than one DNA sequence encoding this CDR3. The chain is built from TRBV29-1 and TRBJ2-7; D possibly corresponds to TRBD1 (6 bases). The CDR3 runs 11 residues. Germline CDR1 reads SQVTM; CDR2 reads ANQGSEA. V lost 4 bases and J 3 bases, leaving 7 bases between the germline ends. The CDR3 region is CSVGTDYEQYF. In nucleotides, the CDR3 is TGCAGCGTTGGGACAGACTACGAGCAGTACTTC.

The chain uses TRBV7-9 and TRBJ2-2; D may correspond to TRBD1 or TRBD2 (5 bases each). This CDR3 is built from 14 residues. Germline CDR1 and CDR2: SEHNR and FQNEAQ (reference sequence). Trimming took off 6 bases at V and 6 bases at J, with 14 bases between the two ends. The CDR3 region has the DNA TGTGCCAGCAGTACTATGGGGGTATCCGGGGAGCTGTTTTTT. Its translation is CASSTMGVSGELFF.

V gene TRBV10-2 combines with J gene TRBJ1-1; no reliable D call. The CDR3 loop spans 15 amino acids. V lost 2 bases, J lost 3 bases, and 13 bases lay in between. The germline CDR1 and CDR2 sequences are WSHSY and SAAADI. The DNA of the CDR3 is TGCGCCAGCAGTGAGCCTTTTTCACTGGACACTGAAGCTTTCTTT. Amino acid sequence: CASSEPFSLDTEAFF.

This clone was observed a single time. The V gene is TRBV7-2, the J gene TRBJ2-1; D ambiguous. There are 11 residues in the CDR3. Deletions cut 5 bases from V and 10 bases from J, with 9 bases between. Germline CDR1 and CDR2: SGHTA and FQGNSA. The CDR3 loop reads CASSPWNEQFF. The DNA of the CDR3 is TGTGCCAGCAGCCCTTGGAACGAGCAGTTCTTC.

V is TRBV5-1 and J is TRBJ1-2; no clear D. V was pared by 2 bases and J by 4 bases, with 6 bases between. Germline V gene data show CDR1 as SGHRS and CDR2 as YFSETQ. CDR3 size: 12 residues. This chain's CDR3 is CASSLGAYGYTF. CDR3 DNA: TGCGCCAGCAGCTTAGGAGCCTATGGCTACACCTTC.